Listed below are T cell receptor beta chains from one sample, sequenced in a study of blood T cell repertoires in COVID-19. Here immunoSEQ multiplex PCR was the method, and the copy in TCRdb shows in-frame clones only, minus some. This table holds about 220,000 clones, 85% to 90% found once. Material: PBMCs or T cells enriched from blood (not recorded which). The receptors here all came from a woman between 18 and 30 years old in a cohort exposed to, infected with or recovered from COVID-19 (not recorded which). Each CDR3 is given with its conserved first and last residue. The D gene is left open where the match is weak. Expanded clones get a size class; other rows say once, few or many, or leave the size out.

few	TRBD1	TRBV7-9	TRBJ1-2	CASSTDRVEYGYTF	TGTGCCAGCAGCACAGACAGGGTGGAGTATGGCTACACCTTC
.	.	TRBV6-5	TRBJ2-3	CASMRGTSTDTQYF	TGTGCCAGCATGCGGGGAACTAGCACAGATACGCAGTATTTT
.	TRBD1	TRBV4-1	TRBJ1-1	CASRGTGKNTEAFF	TGCGCCAGCCGGGGGACAGGGAAGAACACTGAAGCTTTCTTT
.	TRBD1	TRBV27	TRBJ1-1	CASSARGQGNTEAFF	TGTGCCAGCAGTGCCCGAGGACAGGGGAACACTGAAGCTTTCTTT
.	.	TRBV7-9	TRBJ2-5	CASSSQETQYF	TGTGCCAGCAGCTCACAAGAGACCCAGTACTTC
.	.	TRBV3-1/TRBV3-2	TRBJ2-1	CASSPDRSSYNEQFF	TGTGCCAGCAGCCCCGACCGGAGCTCCTACAATGAGCAGTTCTTC
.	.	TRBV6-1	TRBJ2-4	CASSEPFRKSKNIQYF	TGTGCCAGCAGTGAACCCTTTAGAAAGTCCAAAAACATTCAGTACTTC
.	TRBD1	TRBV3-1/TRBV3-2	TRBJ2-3	CASSRDRPTDTQYF	TGTGCCAGCAGCCGGGACAGGCCCACAGATACGCAGTATTTT
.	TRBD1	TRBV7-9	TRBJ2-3	CASSNPGQGTDTQYF	TGTGCCAGCAGCAACCCGGGACAGGGTACAGATACGCAGTATTTT
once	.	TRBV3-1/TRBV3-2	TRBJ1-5	CASSQMSHQPQHF	TGTGCCAGCAGCCAAATGAGCCATCAGCCCCAGCATTTT
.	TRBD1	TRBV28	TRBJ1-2	CASSLLQGASGYTF	TGTGCCAGCAGTTTGTTACAGGGGGCGTCTGGCTACACCTTC
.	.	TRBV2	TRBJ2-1	CASTPYRLNEQFF	TGTGCCAGCACTCCTTACCGACTCAATGAGCAGTTCTTC
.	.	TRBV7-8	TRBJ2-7	CASSLVSGPLDYEQYF	TGTGCCAGCAGCTTAGTGAGTGGTCCGCTAGACTACGAGCAGTACTTC
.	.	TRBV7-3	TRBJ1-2	CASSFFGGSGYTF	TGTGCCAGCAGCTTTTTCGGGGGATCTGGCTACACCTTC
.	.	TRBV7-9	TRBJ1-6	CASSRLARGYSPLHF	TGTGCCAGCAGCCGCTTAGCCCGGGGATATTCACCCCTCCACTTT
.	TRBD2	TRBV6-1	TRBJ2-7	CASSESGKFYEQYF	TGTGCCAGCAGTGAAAGCGGGAAGTTCTACGAGCAGTACTTC
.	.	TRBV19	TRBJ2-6	CASSRNLALSGANVLTF	TGTGCCAGTAGTAGGAACCTAGCCCTCTCTGGGGCCAACGTCCTGACTTTC
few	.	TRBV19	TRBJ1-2	CASSPRPGVVYGYTF	TGTGCCAGTAGTCCCAGACCAGGGGTTGTCTATGGCTACACCTTC
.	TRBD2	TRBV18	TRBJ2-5	CASSRASGYQETQYF	TGTGCCAGCTCACGGGCTAGCGGATACCAAGAGACCCAGTACTTC
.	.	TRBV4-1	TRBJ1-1	CASRPQGQGTEAFF	TGCGCCAGCAGGCCCCAGGGGCAGGGCACTGAAGCTTTCTTT
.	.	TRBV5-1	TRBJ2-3	CASSLGGYSSTDTQYF	TGCGCCAGCAGCTTGGGGGGCTATTCTAGCACAGATACGCAGTATTTT
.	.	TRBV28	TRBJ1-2	CASSPPGGANYGYTF	TGTGCCAGCAGTCCCCCGGGGGGGGCTAACTATGGCTACACCTTC
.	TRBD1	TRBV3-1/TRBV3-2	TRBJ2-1	CASSLPGQGWDEQFF	TGTGCCAGCAGCTTACCAGGACAGGGGTGGGATGAGCAGTTCTTC
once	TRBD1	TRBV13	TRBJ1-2	CASSINRGRFYGYTF	TGTGCCAGCAGCATAAACAGGGGGCGCTTTTACGGCTACACCTTC
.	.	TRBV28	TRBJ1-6	CASSLLQDNSPLHF	TGTGCCAGCAGTTTATTGCAGGATAATTCACCCCTCCACTTT
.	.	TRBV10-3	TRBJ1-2	CAISESRANYGYTF	TGTGCCATCAGTGAGTCGAGGGCGAACTATGGCTACACCTTC
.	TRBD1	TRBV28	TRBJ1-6	CASSPTGSSYNSPLHF	TGTGCCAGCAGCCCGACAGGGAGCTCCTATAATTCACCCCTCCACTTT
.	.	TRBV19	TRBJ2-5	CASSMGGGPQETQYF	TGTGCCAGTAGTATGGGAGGGGGACCCCAAGAGACCCAGTACTTC
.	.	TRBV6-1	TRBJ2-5	CASSEGARHQETQYF	TGTGCCAGCAGTGAAGGGGCCAGGCATCAAGAGACCCAGTACTTC
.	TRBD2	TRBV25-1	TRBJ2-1	CASSESAAGERHEQFF	TGTGCCAGCAGTGAATCGGCGGCGGGGGAACGCCATGAGCAGTTCTTC
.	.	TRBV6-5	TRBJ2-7	CASTYSYEQYF	TGTGCCAGCACCTACTCCTACGAGCAGTACTTC
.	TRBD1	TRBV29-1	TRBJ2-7	CSAEGTGYEQYF	TGCAGCGCTGAGGGGACAGGCTACGAGCAGTACTTC
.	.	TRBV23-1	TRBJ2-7	CASTPNLHREDEQYF	TGCGCCAGCACCCCAAACCTGCACAGGGAAGACGAGCAGTACTTC
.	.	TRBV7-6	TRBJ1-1	CASSLELPNTEAFF	TGTGCCAGCAGCTTAGAGCTACCTAACACTGAAGCTTTCTTT
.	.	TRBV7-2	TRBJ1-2	CASSLAAFRGTTNYGYTF	TGTGCCAGCAGCTTAGCGGCCTTCCGGGGGACCACTAACTATGGCTACACCTTC
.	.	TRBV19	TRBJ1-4	CASSRQEAGKLFF	TGTGCCAGTAGTAGACAGGAGGCGGGAAAACTGTTTTTT
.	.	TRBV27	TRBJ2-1	CASSQAAVSYNEQFF	TGTGCCAGCAGTCAAGCGGCGGTTTCCTACAATGAGCAGTTCTTC
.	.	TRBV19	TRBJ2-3	CASSTGLGLVDTQYF	TGTGCCAGTAGTACGGGGTTGGGCTTGGTGGATACGCAGTATTTT
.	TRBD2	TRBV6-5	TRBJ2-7	CASLSGGITYEQYF	TGTGCCAGCCTCTCCGGGGGGATCACCTACGAGCAGTACTTC
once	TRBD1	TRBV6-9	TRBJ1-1	CASSSTGDTEAFF	TGTGCCAGCAGTTCTACAGGGGACACTGAAGCTTTCTTT
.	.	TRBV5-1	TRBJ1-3	CASSDSSGNTIYF	TGCGCCAGCAGCGACAGCTCTGGAAACACCATATATTTT
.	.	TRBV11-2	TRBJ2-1	CASSSRGYNEQFF	TGTGCCAGCAGCTCCAGGGGTTACAATGAGCAGTTCTTC
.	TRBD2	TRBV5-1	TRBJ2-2	CASSPPGLAGGRELFF	TGCGCCAGCAGCCCCCCGGGACTAGCGGGGGGAAGGGAGCTGTTTTTT
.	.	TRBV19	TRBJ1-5	CASSDFGLGNQPQHF	TGTGCCAGTAGTGATTTTGGGCTCGGCAATCAGCCCCAGCATTTT
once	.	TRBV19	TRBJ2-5	CASSQVGTGDKETQYF	TGTGCCAGTAGTCAAGTCGGCACCGGCGACAAAGAGACCCAGTACTTC
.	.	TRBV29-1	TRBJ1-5	CSVGPDGDQPQHF	TGCAGCGTGGGGCCGGACGGCGATCAGCCCCAGCATTTT
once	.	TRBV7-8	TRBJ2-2	CASSLRGHGTFANTGELFF	TGTGCCAGCAGCTTACGAGGACACGGGACTTTCGCGAACACCGGGGAGCTGTTTTTT
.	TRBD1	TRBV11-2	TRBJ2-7	CASSSNRGHTYEQYF	TGTGCCAGCAGCTCCAACAGGGGTCACACTTACGAGCAGTACTTC
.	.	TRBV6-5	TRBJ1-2	CASSYLGNYGYTF	TGTGCCAGCAGTTACCTCGGGAACTATGGCTACACCTTC
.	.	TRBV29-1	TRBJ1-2	CSVGLGGSYGYTF	TGCAGCGTTGGGCTTGGGGGGAGCTATGGCTACACCTTC
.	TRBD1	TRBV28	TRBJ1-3	CASSLAGGAGPSGNTIYF	TGTGCCAGCAGTTTAGCAGGGGGCGCGGGACCGTCCGGAAACACCATATATTTT
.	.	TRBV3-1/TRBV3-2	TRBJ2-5	CASSLKQETQYF	TGTGCCAGCTCCCTAAAGCAAGAGACCCAGTACTTC
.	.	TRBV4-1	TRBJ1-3	CASSQEGAVSGNTIYF	TGCGCCAGCAGCCAAGAAGGGGCAGTCTCTGGAAACACCATATATTTT
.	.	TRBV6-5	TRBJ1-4	CASSYHGEKLFF	TGTGCCAGCAGCTACCACGGTGAAAAACTGTTTTTT
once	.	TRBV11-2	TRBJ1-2	CASSFYRDVNYGYTF	TGTGCCAGCAGCTTCTACAGGGACGTAAACTATGGCTACACCTTC